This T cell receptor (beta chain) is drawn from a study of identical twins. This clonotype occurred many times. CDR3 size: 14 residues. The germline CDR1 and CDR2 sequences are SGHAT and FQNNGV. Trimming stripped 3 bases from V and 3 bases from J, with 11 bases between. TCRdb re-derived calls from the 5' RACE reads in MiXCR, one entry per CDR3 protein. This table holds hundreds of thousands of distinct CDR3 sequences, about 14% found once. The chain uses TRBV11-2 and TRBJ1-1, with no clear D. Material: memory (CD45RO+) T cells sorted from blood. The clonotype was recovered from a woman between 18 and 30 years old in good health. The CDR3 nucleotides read TGTGCCAGCAGCTTTGCGATGAGGGACACTGAAGCTTTCTTT. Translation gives CASSFAMRDTEAFF. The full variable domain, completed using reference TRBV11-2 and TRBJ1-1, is EAGVAQSPRYKIIEKRQSVAFWCNPISGHATLYWYQQILGQGPKLLIQFQNNGVVDDSQLPKDRFSAERLKGVDSTLKIQPAKLEDSAVYLCASSFAMRDTEAFFGQGTRLTVV.